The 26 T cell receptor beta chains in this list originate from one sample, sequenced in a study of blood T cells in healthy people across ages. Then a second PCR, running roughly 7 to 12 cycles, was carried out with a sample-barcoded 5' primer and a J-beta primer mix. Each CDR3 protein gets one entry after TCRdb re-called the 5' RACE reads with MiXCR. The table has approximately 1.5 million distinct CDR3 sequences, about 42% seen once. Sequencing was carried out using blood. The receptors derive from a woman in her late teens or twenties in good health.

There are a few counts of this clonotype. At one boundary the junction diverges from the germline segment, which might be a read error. CDR3 sequence (DNA): TGTGCCAGCAGTAAAGCACTAGCGGGGGTACCGGAGACCCAGTACTTC. Amino acid sequence: CASSKALAGVPETQYF. The chain combines TRBV6-1 with TRBJ2-5, with 11 nucleotides matching TRBD2. The CDR3 totals 16 residues. The germline V gene has CDR1 MNHNS and CDR2 SASEGT.

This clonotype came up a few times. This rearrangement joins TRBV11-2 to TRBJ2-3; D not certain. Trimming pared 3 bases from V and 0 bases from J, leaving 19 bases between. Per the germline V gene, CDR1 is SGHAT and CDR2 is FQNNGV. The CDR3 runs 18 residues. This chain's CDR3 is CASSLNTVQISSTDTQYF. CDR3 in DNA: TGTGCCAGCAGCTTGAATACCGTACAAATTTCTAGCACAGATACGCAGTATTTT.

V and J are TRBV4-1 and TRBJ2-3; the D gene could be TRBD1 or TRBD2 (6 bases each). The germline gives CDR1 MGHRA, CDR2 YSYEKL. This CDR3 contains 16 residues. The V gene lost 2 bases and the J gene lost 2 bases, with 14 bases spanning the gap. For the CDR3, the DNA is TGCGCCAGCAGCCAACTACAGGGAGGCTCCACAGATACGCAGTATTTT. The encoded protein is CASSQLQGGSTDTQYF.

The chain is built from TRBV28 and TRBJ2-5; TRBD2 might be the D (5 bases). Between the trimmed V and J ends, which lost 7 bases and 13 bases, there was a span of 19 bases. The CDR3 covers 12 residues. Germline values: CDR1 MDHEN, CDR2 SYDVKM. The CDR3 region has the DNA TGTGCCAGCAAACCAGAGAGGGCCGAGCGGTACTTC. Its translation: CASKPERAERYF.

CDR3: CASSVGGTSGYTF. In DNA, the CDR3 is TGTGCCAGCAGCGTAGGAGGGACGTCTGGCTACACCTTC. The rearrangement joins TRBV7-8 to TRBJ1-2, with a tentative D call TRBD1 (5 bases). Germline lookup yields CDR1 SGHVS and CDR2 FQNEAQ. The CDR3 contains 13 residues. Trimming removed 5 bases from V and 7 bases from J, with 14 bases in between.

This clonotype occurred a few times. The CDR3 is CASSLPLAGGADTQYF. The DNA of the CDR3 is TGTGCCAGCAGCTTACCACTAGCGGGAGGTGCAGATACGCAGTATTTT. The chain recombines TRBV7-2 with TRBJ2-3, with TRBD2 matching over 12 bases. J lost 4 bases, V lost 2 bases, and 4 bases had no gene match. Germline V gene data show CDR1 as SGHTA and CDR2 as FQGNSA. The CDR3 is 16 residues long.

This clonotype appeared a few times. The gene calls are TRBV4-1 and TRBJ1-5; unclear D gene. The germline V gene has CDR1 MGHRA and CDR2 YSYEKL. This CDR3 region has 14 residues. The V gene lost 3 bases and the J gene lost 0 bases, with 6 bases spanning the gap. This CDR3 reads CASSQIYSNQPQHF. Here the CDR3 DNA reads TGCGCCAGCAGCCAGATTTATAGCAATCAGCCCCAGCATTTT.

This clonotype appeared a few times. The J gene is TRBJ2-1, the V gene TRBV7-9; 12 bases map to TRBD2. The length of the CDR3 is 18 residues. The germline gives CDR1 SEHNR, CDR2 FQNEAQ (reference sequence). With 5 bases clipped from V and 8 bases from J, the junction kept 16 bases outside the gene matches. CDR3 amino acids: CASSEPLKTSGSMYEQFF. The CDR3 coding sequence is TGTGCCAGCAGCGAACCGTTAAAGACTAGCGGGAGTATGTATGAGCAGTTCTTC. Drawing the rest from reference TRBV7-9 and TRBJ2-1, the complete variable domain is DTGVSQNPRHKITKRGQNVTFRCDPISEHNRLYWYRQTLGQGPEFLTYFQNEAQLEKSRLLSDRFSAERPKGSFSTLEIQRTEQGDSAMYLCASSEPLKTSGSMYEQFFGPGTRLTVL.

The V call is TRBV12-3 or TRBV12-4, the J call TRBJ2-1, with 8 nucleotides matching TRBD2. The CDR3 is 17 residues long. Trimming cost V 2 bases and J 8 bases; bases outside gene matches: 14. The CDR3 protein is CASSLNIAGKIKDEQFF. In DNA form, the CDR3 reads TGTGCCAGCAGTTTAAACATAGCGGGAAAAATTAAGGATGAGCAGTTCTTC.

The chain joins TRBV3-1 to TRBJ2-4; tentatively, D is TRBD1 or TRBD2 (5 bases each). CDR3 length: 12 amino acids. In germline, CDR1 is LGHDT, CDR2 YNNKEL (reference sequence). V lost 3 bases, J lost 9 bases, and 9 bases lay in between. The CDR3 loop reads CASSHPGSIQYF. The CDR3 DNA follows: TGTGCCAGCAGCCATCCAGGGAGCATTCAGTACTTC.

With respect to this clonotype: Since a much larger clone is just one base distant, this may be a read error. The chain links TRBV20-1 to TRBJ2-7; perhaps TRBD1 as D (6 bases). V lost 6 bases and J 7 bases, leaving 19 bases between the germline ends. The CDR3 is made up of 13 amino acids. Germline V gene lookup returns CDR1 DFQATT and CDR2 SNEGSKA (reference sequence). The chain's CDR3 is CSALRGSNNEQYF. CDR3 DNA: TGCAGTGCCCTAAGGGGGAGCAACAATGAGCAGTACTTC.

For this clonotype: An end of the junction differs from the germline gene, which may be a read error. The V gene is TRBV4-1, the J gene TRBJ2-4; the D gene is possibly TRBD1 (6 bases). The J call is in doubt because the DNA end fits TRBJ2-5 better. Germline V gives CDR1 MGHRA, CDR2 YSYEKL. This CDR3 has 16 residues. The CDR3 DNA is TGCGCCGGCAGCCAAGCATACCTAGGGGGACAAGAGACCCAGTACTTC. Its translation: CAGSQAYLGGQETQYF.

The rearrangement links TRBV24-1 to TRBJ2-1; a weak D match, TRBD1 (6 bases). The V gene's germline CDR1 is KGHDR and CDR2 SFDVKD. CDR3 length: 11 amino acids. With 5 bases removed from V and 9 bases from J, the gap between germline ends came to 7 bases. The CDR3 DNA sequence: TGTGCCACCAGTGGGGGGCCTGAGCAGTTCTTC. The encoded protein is CATSGGPEQFF.

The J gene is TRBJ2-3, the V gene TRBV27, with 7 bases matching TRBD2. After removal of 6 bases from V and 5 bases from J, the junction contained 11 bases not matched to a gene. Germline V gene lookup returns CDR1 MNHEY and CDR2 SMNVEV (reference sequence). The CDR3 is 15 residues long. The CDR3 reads CASRVLRELGDTQYF. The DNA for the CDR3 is TGTGCCAGCAGAGTTTTGCGGGAGCTCGGAGATACGCAGTATTTT.

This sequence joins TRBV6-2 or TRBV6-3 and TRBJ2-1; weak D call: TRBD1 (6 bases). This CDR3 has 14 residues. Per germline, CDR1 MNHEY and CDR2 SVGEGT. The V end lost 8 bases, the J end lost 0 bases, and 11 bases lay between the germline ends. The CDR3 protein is CASDQGGSYNEQFF. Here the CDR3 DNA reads TGTGCCAGCGACCAAGGGGGCTCCTACAATGAGCAGTTCTTC.

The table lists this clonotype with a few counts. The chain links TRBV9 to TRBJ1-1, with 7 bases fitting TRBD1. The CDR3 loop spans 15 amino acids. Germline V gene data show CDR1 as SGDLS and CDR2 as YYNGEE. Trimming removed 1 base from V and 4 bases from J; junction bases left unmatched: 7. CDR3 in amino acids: CASSVTGTAGTEAFF. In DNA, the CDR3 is TGTGCCAGCAGCGTAACCGGGACAGCGGGCACTGAAGCTTTCTTT.

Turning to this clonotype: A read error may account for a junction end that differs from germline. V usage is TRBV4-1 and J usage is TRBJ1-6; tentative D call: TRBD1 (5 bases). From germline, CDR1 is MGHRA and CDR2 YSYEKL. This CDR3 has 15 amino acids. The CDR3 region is CTSSHPRGDSSPLHF. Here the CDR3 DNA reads TGCACCAGCAGCCACCCTAGGGGCGACTCGTCACCCCTCCACTTT.

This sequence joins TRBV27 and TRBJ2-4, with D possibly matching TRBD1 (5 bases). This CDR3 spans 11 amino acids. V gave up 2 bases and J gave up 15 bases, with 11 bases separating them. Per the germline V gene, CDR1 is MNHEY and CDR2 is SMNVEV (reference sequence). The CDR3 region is CASSLMGRRYF. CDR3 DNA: TGTGCCAGCAGTTTAATGGGGCGTCGGTACTTC.

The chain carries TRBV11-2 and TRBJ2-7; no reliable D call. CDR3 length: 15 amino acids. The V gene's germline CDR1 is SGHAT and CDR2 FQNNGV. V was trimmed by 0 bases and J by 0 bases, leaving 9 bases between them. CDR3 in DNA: TGTGCCAGCAGCTTAGATCGTCACCTCTCCTACGAGCAGTACTTC. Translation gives CASSLDRHLSYEQYF.

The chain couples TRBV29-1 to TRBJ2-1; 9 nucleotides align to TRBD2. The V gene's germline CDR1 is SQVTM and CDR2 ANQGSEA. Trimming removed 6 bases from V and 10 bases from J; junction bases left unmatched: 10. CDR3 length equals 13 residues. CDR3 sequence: CSVQTSGAYEQFF. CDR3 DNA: TGCAGCGTCCAGACTAGCGGCGCCTACGAGCAGTTCTTC.

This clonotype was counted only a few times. Written as DNA, the CDR3 is TGTGCCAGCAGTTCCCCCAGGAGGGCTAGCACAGATACGCAGTATTTT. This codes for CASSSPRRASTDTQYF. The chain joins TRBV12-3 or TRBV12-4 to TRBJ2-3; weak D call: TRBD2 (6 bases). The CDR3 contains 16 residues. Trimming took 4 bases from V and 0 from J, leaving 14 bases between them.

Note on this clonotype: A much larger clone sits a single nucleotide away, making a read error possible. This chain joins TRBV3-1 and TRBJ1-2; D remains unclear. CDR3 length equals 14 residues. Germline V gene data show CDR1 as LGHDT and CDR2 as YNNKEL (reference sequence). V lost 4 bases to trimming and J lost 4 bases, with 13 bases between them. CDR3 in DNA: TGTGCCAGCAGCCCCGAGGTGTCTAGCTATGGCTACACCTTC. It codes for CASSPEVSSYGYTF.

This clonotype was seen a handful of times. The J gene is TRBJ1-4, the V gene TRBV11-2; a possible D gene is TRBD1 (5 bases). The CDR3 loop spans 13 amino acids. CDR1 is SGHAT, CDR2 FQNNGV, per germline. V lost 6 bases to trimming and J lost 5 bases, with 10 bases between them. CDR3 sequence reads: CASSPRGNEKLFF. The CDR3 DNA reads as TGTGCCAGCAGTCCCCGGGGCAATGAAAAACTGTTTTTT.

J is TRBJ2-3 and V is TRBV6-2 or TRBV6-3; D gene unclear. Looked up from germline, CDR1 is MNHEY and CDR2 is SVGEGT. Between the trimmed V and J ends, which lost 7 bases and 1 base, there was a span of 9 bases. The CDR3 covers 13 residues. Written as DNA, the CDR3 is TGTGCCAGCATTCCAAGCGGCACAGATACGCAGTATTTT. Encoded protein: CASIPSGTDTQYF.

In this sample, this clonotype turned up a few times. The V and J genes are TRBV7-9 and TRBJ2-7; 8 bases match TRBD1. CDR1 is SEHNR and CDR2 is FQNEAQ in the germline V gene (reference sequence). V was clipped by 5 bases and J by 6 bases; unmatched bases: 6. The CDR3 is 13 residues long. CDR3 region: CASSHWTGREQYF. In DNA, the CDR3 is TGTGCCAGCAGCCATTGGACAGGGCGCGAGCAGTACTTC.

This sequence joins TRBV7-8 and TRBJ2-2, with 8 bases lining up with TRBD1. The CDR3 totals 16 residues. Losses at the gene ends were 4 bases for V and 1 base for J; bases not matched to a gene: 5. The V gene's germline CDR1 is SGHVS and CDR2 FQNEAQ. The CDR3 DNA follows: TGTGCCAGCAGCTCTCGGACAGGGCAGAACACCGGGGAGCTGTTTTTT. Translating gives CASSSRTGQNTGELFF.